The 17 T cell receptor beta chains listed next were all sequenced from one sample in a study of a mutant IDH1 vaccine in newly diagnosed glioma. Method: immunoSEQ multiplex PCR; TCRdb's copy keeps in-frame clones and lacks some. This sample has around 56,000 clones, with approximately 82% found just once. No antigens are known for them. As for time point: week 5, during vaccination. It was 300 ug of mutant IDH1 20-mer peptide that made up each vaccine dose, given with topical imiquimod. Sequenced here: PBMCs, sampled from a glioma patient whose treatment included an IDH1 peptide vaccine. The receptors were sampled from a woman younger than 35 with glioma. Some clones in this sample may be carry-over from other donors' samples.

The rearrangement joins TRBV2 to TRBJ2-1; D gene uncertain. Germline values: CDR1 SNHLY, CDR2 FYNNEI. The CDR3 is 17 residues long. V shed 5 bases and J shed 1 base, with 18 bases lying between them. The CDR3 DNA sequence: TGTGCCAGCAGTCCTCCCCGATCGATCGGGTCCTACAATGAGCAGTTCTTC. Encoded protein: CASSPPRSIGSYNEQFF. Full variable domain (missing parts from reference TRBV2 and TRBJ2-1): EPEVTQTPSHQVTQMGQEVILRCVPISNHLYFYWYRQILGQKVEFLVSFYNNEISEKSEIFDDQFSVERPDGSNFTLKIRSTKLEDSAMYFCASSPPRSIGSYNEQFFGPGTRLTVL.

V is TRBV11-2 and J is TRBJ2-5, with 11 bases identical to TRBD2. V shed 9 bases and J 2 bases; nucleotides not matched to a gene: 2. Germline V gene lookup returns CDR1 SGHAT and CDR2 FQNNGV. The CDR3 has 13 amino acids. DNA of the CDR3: TGTGCCAGTATAGCGGGAGGGCAAGAGACCCAGTACTTC. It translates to CASIAGGQETQYF.

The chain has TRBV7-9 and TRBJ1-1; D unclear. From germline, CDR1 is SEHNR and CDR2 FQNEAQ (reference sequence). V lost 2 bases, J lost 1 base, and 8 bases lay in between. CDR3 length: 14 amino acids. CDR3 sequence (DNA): TGTGCCAGCAGCTTATACTCCCAGAACACTGAAGCTTTCTTT. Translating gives CASSLYSQNTEAFF.

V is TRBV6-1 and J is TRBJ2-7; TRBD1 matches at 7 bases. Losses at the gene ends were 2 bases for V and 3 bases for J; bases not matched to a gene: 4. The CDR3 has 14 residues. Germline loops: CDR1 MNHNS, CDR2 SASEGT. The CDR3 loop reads CASSEYDRVYEQYF. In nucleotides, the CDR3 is TGTGCCAGCAGTGAATATGACAGGGTCTACGAGCAGTACTTC.

The CDR3 is CATSIREINTGELFF. The CDR3 DNA reads as TGTGCCACCAGCATACGGGAAATTAACACCGGGGAGCTGTTTTTT. The chain recombines TRBV15 with TRBJ2-2; TRBD2 might be the D (5 bases). The CDR3 covers 15 residues. V was trimmed by 4 bases and J by 2 bases, leaving 11 bases between them. Germline CDR1 and CDR2: LNHNV and YYDKDF (reference sequence).

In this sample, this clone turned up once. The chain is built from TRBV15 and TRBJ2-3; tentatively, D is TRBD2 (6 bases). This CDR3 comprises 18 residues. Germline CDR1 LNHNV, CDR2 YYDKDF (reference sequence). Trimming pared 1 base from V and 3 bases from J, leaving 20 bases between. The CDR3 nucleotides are TGTGCCACCAGCAGAGGACGGAAGGATGCGGGAACGACAGATACGCAGTATTTT. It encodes CATSRGRKDAGTTDTQYF.

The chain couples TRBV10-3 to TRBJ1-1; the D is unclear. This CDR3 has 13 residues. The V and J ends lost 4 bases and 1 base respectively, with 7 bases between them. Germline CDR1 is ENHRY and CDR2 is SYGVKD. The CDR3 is CAISAASNTEAFF. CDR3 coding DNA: TGTGCCATCAGTGCGGCGTCGAACACTGAAGCTTTCTTT.

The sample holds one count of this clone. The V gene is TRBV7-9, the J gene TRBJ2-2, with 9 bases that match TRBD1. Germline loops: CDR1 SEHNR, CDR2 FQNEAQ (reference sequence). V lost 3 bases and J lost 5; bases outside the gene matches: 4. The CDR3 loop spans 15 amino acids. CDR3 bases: TGTGCCAGCAGCTTGGACAGGGGTTGGACCGGGGAGCTGTTTTTT. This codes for CASSLDRGWTGELFF.

This CDR3 is CASSVEVGRGDTEAFF. CDR3 in DNA: TGTGCCAGCAGCGTAGAAGTGGGGAGAGGAGACACTGAAGCTTTCTTT. The chain recombines TRBV9 with TRBJ1-1; D is unclear. The germline V and J ends were trimmed by 0 bases and 3 bases, with 15 bases remaining between them. Germline assignment: CDR1 SGDLS and CDR2 YYNGEE. The CDR3 has 16 amino acids.

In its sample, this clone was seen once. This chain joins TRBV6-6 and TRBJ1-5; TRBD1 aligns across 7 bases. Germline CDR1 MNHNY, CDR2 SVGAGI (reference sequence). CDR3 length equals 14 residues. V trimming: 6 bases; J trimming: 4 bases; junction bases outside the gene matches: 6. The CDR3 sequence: CASSHTGVNQPQHF. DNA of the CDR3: TGTGCCAGCAGCCACACAGGGGTGAATCAGCCCCAGCATTTT.

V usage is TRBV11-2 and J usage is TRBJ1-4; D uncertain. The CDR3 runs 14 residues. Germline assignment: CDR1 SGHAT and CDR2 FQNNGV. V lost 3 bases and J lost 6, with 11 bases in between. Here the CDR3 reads CASSLWSADEKLFF. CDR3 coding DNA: TGTGCCAGCAGCTTGTGGAGTGCGGATGAAAAACTGTTTTTT.

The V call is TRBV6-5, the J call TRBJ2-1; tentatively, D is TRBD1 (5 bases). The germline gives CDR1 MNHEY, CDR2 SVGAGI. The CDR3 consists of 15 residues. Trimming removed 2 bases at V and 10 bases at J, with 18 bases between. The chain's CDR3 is CASSYRTPGSNEQFF. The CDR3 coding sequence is TGTGCCAGCAGTTACAGAACTCCAGGGTCAAACGAGCAGTTCTTC.

The DNA of the CDR3 is TGTGCCAGCAGCAAAGGGGGGGCGGGGAATCAGCCCCAGCATTTT. This codes for CASSKGGAGNQPQHF. The rearrangement uses TRBV11-2 and TRBJ1-5; TRBD1 might be the D (6 bases). This CDR3 is built from 15 residues. The germline V gene encodes CDR1 SGHAT and CDR2 FQNNGV. Between the trimmed V and J ends, which lost 5 bases and 4 bases, there was a span of 15 bases.

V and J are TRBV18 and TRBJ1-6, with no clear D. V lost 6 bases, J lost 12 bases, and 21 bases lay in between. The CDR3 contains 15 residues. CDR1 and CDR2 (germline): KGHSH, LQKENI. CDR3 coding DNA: TGTGCCAGCTCGCTAGGCCGGGCCGTAGGAAAACCCCTCCACTTT. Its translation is CASSLGRAVGKPLHF. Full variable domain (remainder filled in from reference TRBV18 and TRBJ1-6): NAGVMQNPRHLVRRRGQEARLRCSPMKGHSHVYWYRQLPEEGLKFMVYLQKENIIDESGMPKERFSAEFPKEGPSILRIQQVVRGDSAAYFCASSLGRAVGKPLHFGNGTRLTVT.

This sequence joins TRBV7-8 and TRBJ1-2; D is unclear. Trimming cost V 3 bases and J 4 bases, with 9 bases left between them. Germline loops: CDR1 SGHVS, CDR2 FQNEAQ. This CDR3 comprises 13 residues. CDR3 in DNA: TGTGCCAGCAGCTTGCGCATTCTCTATGGCTACACCTTC. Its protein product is CASSLRILYGYTF.

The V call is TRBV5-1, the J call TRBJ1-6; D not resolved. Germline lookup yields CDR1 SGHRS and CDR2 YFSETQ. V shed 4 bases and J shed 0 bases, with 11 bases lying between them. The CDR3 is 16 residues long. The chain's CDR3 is CASSPRSLSYNSPLHF. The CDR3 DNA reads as TGCGCCAGCAGCCCCCGGAGCCTCTCCTATAATTCACCCCTCCACTTT.

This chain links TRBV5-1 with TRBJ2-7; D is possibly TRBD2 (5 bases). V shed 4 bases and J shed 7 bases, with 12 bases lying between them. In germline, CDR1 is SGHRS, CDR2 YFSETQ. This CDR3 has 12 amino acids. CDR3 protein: CASSLPRGEQYF. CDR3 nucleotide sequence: TGCGCCAGCAGCCTCCCCCGGGGAGAGCAGTACTTC. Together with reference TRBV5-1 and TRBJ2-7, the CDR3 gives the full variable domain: KAGVTQTPRYLIKTRGQQVTLSCSPISGHRSVSWYQQTPGQGLQFLFEYFSETQRNKGNFPGRFSGRQFSNSRSEMNVSTLELGDSALYLCASSLPRGEQYFGPGTRLTVT.